This T cell receptor beta chain emerged from a study of T cells in Graves' hyperthyroidism and ophthalmopathy. Hyperthyroidism had been newly diagnosed in patients aged 18 to 65, and its duration was under 2 months. RNA transcripts provided the source from which TCR beta CDR3 regions were amplified. TCR CDR3 underwent first-round RT-PCR with the HTBI primer set. Each CDR3 protein is one row after TCRdb ran MiXCR on the multiplex PCR reads. The data show 450,000 to 600,000 distinct CDR3 sequences, about 15% seen once. Germline values: CDR1 SGHNT, CDR2 YENEEA. V was pared by 4 bases and J by 4 bases, with 13 bases of the junction left unmatched. The CDR3 has 16 residues.

The sequenced material came from blood. This chain joins TRBV11-3 and TRBJ2-7, with 7 nucleotides matching TRBD1. The TCR originated in a woman in her thirties or forties with Graves' hyperthyroidism. CDR3 sequence reads: CASSSSGGNRVYEQYF. The CDR3 DNA reads as TGTGCCAGCAGCTCCTCAGGGGGTAACAGGGTGTACGAGCAGTACTTC.